These 20 T cell receptor beta chains originate from one sample sequenced in a study of blood T cell repertoires in COVID-19 (dated by TCRdb to about 2020). Library creation used the immunoSEQ multiplex PCR assay. In TCRdb, the immuneACCESS table is reduced to in-frame sequences with V and J assigned. These tables do not hold every clone; where another copy was compared, an unresolved V gene accounts for under half, and the others remain unexplained. Recorded for this sample are fewer than 200,000 clones; approximately 86% of them occurred a single time. Of the sample, around 2.5% is held by the ten largest clones. Material for sequencing was peripheral blood. These receptors all stem from a woman at least 80 years old with COVID-19, enrolled during active disease.

The chain combines TRBV18 with TRBJ1-5, with 7 positions matching TRBD1. Germline V gene data show CDR1 as KGHSH and CDR2 as LQKENI. CDR3 size: 13 residues. Trimming removed 5 bases from V and 3 bases from J; junction bases left unmatched: 1. CDR3 nucleotide sequence: TGTGCCAGCTCAAGGGGGCCCAATCAGCCCCAGCATTTT. Protein: CASSRGPNQPQHF.

V usage is TRBV7-2 and J usage is TRBJ1-1; D uncertain. Germline values: CDR1 SGHTA, CDR2 FQGNSA. V was clipped by 5 bases and J by 1 base, with 8 bases between them. This CDR3 comprises 13 residues. Here the CDR3 reads CASSVGRNTEAFF. The CDR3 DNA reads TGTGCCAGCAGCGTCGGGAGGAACACTGAAGCTTTCTTT. Drawing the rest from reference TRBV7-2 and TRBJ1-1, the complete variable domain is GAGVSQSPSNKVTEKGKDVELRCDPISGHTALYWYRQSLGQGLEFLIYFQGNSAPDKSGLPSDRFSAERTGGSVSTLTIQRTQQEDSAVYLCASSVGRNTEAFFGQGTRLTVV.

The rearrangement links TRBV27 to TRBJ2-2; D gene uncertain. Germline CDR1 is MNHEY and CDR2 is SMNVEV (reference sequence). Trimming took off 3 bases at V and 7 bases at J, with 6 bases between the two ends. This CDR3 has 12 residues. The CDR3 sequence is CASSFRVGELFF. The CDR3 DNA sequence: TGTGCCAGCAGTTTTAGAGTCGGGGAGCTGTTTTTT.

J is TRBJ1-2 and V is TRBV3-1 (or the pseudogene TRBV3-2); no reliable D call. The germline gives CDR1 LGHDT, CDR2 YNNKEL (reference sequence). This CDR3 has 15 amino acids. Trimming removed 1 base at V and 2 bases at J, with 11 bases between. In DNA form, the CDR3 reads TGTGCCAGCAGCCAAGGTCCCGGTCTGAACTATGGCTACACCTTC. Amino acids: CASSQGPGLNYGYTF.

The chain links TRBV12-5 to TRBJ2-1; 10 bases match TRBD1. This CDR3 comprises 13 residues. Trimming at V came to 7 bases and at J to 9 bases, leaving 6 bases not matched to a gene. Germline-derived CDR1 and CDR2 are LGHNT and FRNRAP. CDR3: CASANGDRGEQFF. CDR3 DNA: TGTGCTAGTGCTAATGGGGACAGGGGTGAGCAGTTCTTC.

The V gene is TRBV5-6, the J gene TRBJ1-2; D possibly corresponds to TRBD1 (5 bases). There are 14 residues in the CDR3. Germline lookup yields CDR1 SGHDT and CDR2 YYEEEE. Trimming pared 2 bases from V and 6 bases from J, leaving 14 bases between. CDR3 sequence reads: CASSFGVRGDGYTF. CDR3 coding DNA: TGTGCCAGCAGCTTCGGGGTACGGGGGGATGGCTACACCTTC.

The rearrangement joins TRBV18 to TRBJ1-3; TRBD1 might be the D (6 bases). The CDR3 is made up of 16 amino acids. V was trimmed by 3 bases and J by 0 bases, leaving 12 bases between them. CDR1 is KGHSH, CDR2 LQKENI, per germline. The CDR3 bases are TGTGCCAGCTCACCCGGGACACCGAGCTCTGGAAACACCATATATTTT. Translating gives CASSPGTPSSGNTIYF.

The chain links TRBV7-2 to TRBJ2-5; D may be TRBD2 (5 bases). The length of the CDR3 is 14 residues. Germline CDR1 and CDR2: SGHTA and FQGNSA. V dropped 1 base and J dropped 2 bases, with 8 bases sitting between them. The CDR3 reads CASSLVPGQETQYF. The CDR3 coding sequence is TGTGCCAGCAGCTTAGTTCCGGGGCAAGAGACCCAGTACTTC. Combining the CDR3 with reference TRBV7-2 and TRBJ2-5 gives the whole variable domain GAGVSQSPSNKVTEKGKDVELRCDPISGHTALYWYRQSLGQGLEFLIYFQGNSAPDKSGLPSDRFSAERTGGSVSTLTIQRTQQEDSAVYLCASSLVPGQETQYFGPGTRLLVL.

The rearrangement joins TRBV11-2 to TRBJ1-3; 9 nucleotides agree with TRBD1. Looked up from germline, CDR1 is SGHAT and CDR2 is FQNNGV. The CDR3 sequence is 14 residues long. V lost 5 bases to trimming and J lost 4 bases; unmatched junction nucleotides: 3. Here the CDR3 reads CASSVDRGGNTIYF. The CDR3 DNA reads as TGTGCCAGCAGCGTGGACAGGGGAGGAAACACCATATATTTT.

The chain is built from TRBV7-2 and TRBJ2-3, with 10 bases lining up with TRBD2. The CDR3 is made up of 14 amino acids. Germline assignment: CDR1 SGHTA and CDR2 FQGNSA. After removal of 1 base from V and 14 bases from J, the junction contained 9 bases not matched to a gene. In nucleotides, the CDR3 is TGTGCCAGCAGCTTAGTCGGGATTACTAGCGGGATGTATTTT. It yields the protein CASSLVGITSGMYF.

The CDR3 reads CASSGQGGGPQHF. Written as DNA, the CDR3 is TGTGCCAGCAGCGGACAGGGAGGGGGGCCCCAGCATTTT. The chain couples TRBV2 to TRBJ1-5; TRBD1 matches 8 bases. CDR1 and CDR2 from the germline V gene are SNHLY and FYNNEI. CDR3 size: 13 residues. The V and J ends lost 6 bases and 9 bases, in that order; junction bases with no gene match: 7.

Only one count was recorded for this clone. The J gene is TRBJ2-3, the V gene TRBV2; a possible D gene is TRBD2 (6 bases). V lost 10 bases and J lost 1, with 18 bases in between. The CDR3 length is 15 residues. Germline-derived CDR1 and CDR2 are SNHLY and FYNNEI. The CDR3 region has the DNA TGTGCCATCACTAAGCGGGTCTTTGGCACAGATACGCAGTATTTT. Translated: CAITKRVFGTDTQYF.

This chain uses TRBV3-1 (or the pseudogene TRBV3-2) with TRBJ1-4, with D uncertain. With 1 base removed from V and 8 bases from J, the gap between germline ends came to 11 bases. Germline CDR1 and CDR2: LGHDT and YNNKEL (reference sequence). The CDR3 sequence is 14 residues long. The CDR3 reads CASSQGGSREKLFF. Written as DNA, the CDR3 is TGTGCCAGCAGCCAAGGAGGTAGTAGGGAAAAACTGTTTTTT.

This rearrangement joins TRBV9 to TRBJ1-5, with TRBD1 identical over 7 bases. The CDR3 loop spans 14 amino acids. The V and J ends lost 5 bases and 2 bases, in that order; junction bases with no gene match: 4. Germline CDR1 SGDLS, CDR2 YYNGEE. The CDR3 nucleotides read TGTGCCAGCAGTACAGGGGTGGGCAATCAGCCCCAGCATTTT. Translating gives CASSTGVGNQPQHF.

This clone has just one count. The J gene is TRBJ2-1, the V gene TRBV5-1; 7 nucleotides agree with TRBD2. V dropped 0 bases and J dropped 4; count of bases not matched to a gene: 10. From germline, CDR1 is SGHRS and CDR2 YFSETQ. CDR3 size: 17 residues. The CDR3 sequence: CASSLASGGRGYNEQFF. The CDR3 DNA sequence: TGCGCCAGCAGCTTGGCGTCCGGCGGGAGAGGATACAATGAGCAGTTCTTC.

Here the CDR3 reads CASRRAGGGELFF. As DNA, the CDR3 is TGTGCCAGCAGAAGGGCGGGAGGAGGGGAGCTGTTTTTT. The chain couples TRBV6-6 to TRBJ2-2; 8 bases are shared with TRBD2. Germline lookup yields CDR1 MNHNY and CDR2 SVGAGI (reference sequence). This CDR3 is 13 amino acids long. V lost 6 bases to trimming and J lost 8 bases; unmatched junction nucleotides: 5.

The V call is TRBV28, the J call TRBJ1-4, with a weak D call TRBD1 (6 bases). V dropped 6 bases and J dropped 1 base, with 6 bases sitting between them. The CDR3 covers 13 residues. Germline lookup yields CDR1 MDHEN and CDR2 SYDVKM. The CDR3 here is CASRGGTNEKLFF. The CDR3 bases are TGTGCCAGCAGAGGGGGAACTAATGAAAAACTGTTTTTT. The complete variable domain, with remaining parts taken from reference TRBV28 and TRBJ1-4, reads DVKVTQSSRYLVKRTGEKVFLECVQDMDHENMFWYRQDPGLGLRLIYFSYDVKMKEKGDIPEGYSVSREKKERFSLILESASTNQTSMYLCASRGGTNEKLFFGSGTQLSVL.

With respect to this clone: Other DNA sequences within the sample encode an identical CDR3. This chain uses TRBV7-9 with TRBJ1-1; no clear D gene. The germline V and J ends were trimmed by 1 base and 5 bases, with 8 bases remaining between them. Germline-derived CDR1 and CDR2 are SEHNR and FQNEAQ (reference sequence). The CDR3 spans 13 residues. The chain's CDR3 is CASSLGGDTEAFF. DNA for the CDR3: TGTGCCAGCAGCTTAGGGGGAGATACTGAAGCTTTCTTT.

V usage is TRBV6-2 or TRBV6-3 and J usage is TRBJ1-5, with a weak D call TRBD1 (5 bases). CDR3 size: 13 residues. Looked up from germline, CDR1 is MNHEY and CDR2 is SVGEGT. V was shortened by 7 bases and J by 4 bases, with 11 bases between the two germline ends. Written as DNA, the CDR3 is TGTGCCAGCACCCCGGACATGAATCAGCCCCAGCATTTT. Its protein product is CASTPDMNQPQHF.

The genes are TRBV7-6 and TRBJ2-3, with D hard to call. The V gene's germline CDR1 is SGHVS and CDR2 FNYEAQ. The CDR3 runs to 14 residues. With 5 bases removed from V and 4 bases from J, the gap between germline ends came to 13 bases. The CDR3 DNA reads TGTGCCAGCAGCCCCCCCGGTGAACCAGATACGCAGTATTTT. Its translation: CASSPPGEPDTQYF.